These 22 T cell receptor beta chains came from one sample sequenced in a study of blood T cell repertoires in COVID-19. Assay used: immunoSEQ multiplex PCR; TCRdb lists only in-frame clones, some missing. The sample includes fewer than 350,000 clones, 85% of them seen just once. The source material was PBMCs or T cells enriched from blood (not recorded which). The receptors originated from a woman in her 50s who had recovered from COVID-19.

This clone was detected once. The rearrangement uses TRBV28 and TRBJ1-3; D is undetermined. V was cut by 8 bases and J by 0 bases, with 14 bases left in between. Germline loops: CDR1 MDHEN, CDR2 SYDVKM. The CDR3 totals 15 residues. As DNA, the CDR3 is TGTGCCAGCTGTTGCGGCCCTAACTCTGGAAACACCATATATTTT. Translation gives CASCCGPNSGNTIYF.

V is TRBV4-1 and J is TRBJ1-2, with a possible D match to TRBD1 (6 bases). Per the germline V gene, CDR1 is MGHRA and CDR2 is YSYEKL. The V end lost 1 base, the J end lost 5 bases, and 11 bases lay between the germline ends. The CDR3 has 14 residues. The CDR3 region is CASSQADRSYGYTF. The CDR3 DNA is TGCGCCAGCAGCCAAGCTGACAGGAGTTATGGCTACACCTTC.

The chain couples TRBV5-1 to TRBJ1-1; maybe TRBD1 (5 bases). The CDR3 sequence is 13 residues long. The V end lost 4 bases, the J end lost 1 base, and 8 bases lay between the germline ends. Germline CDR1 is SGHRS and CDR2 is YFSETQ. CDR3 in amino acids: CASSAGGNTEAFF. DNA for the CDR3: TGCGCCAGCAGCGCCGGGGGGAACACTGAAGCTTTCTTT.

The V call is TRBV5-1, the J call TRBJ2-3, with D unresolved. Germline-derived CDR1 and CDR2 are SGHRS and YFSETQ. CDR3 length equals 14 residues. V gave up 4 bases and J gave up 0 bases, with 9 bases separating them. Here the CDR3 DNA reads TGCGCCAGCAGCGTTACTCTTAGCACAGATACGCAGTATTTT. This codes for CASSVTLSTDTQYF.

V and J are TRBV2 and TRBJ2-5; 13 nucleotides align to TRBD2. CDR3 length: 15 amino acids. CDR1 is SNHLY, CDR2 FYNNEI, per germline. Trimming at V came to 4 bases and at J to 3 bases, leaving 2 bases not matched to a gene. The CDR3 coding sequence is TGTGCCAGCAGTGGGGGACTAGCGGGGAAAGAGACCCAGTACTTC. Amino acid sequence: CASSGGLAGKETQYF.

This clone showed up many times. This chain links TRBV30 with TRBJ2-5; TRBD1 might be the D (5 bases). This CDR3 comprises 13 residues. V was trimmed by 4 bases and J by 4 bases, leaving 13 bases between them. Germline V gene lookup returns CDR1 GTSNPN and CDR2 SVGIG (reference sequence). CDR3 loop: CAWKGLYLETQYF. The CDR3 DNA reads as TGTGCCTGGAAGGGGCTTTATTTAGAGACCCAGTACTTC.

The rearrangement uses TRBV28 and TRBJ1-2; no firm D call. The germline gives CDR1 MDHEN, CDR2 SYDVKM. The CDR3 extends over 14 amino acids. Trimming cost V 2 bases and J 1 base, with 8 bases left between them. CDR3 sequence reads: CASSLAGGNYGYTF. The CDR3 nucleotides are TGTGCCAGCAGTTTAGCGGGAGGTAACTATGGCTACACCTTC.

The chain links TRBV5-1 to TRBJ2-5, with TRBD1 identical over 8 bases. CDR1 is SGHRS, CDR2 YFSETQ, per germline. V lost 1 base, J lost 4 bases, and 12 bases stayed unmatched. This CDR3 spans 17 amino acids. The CDR3 DNA follows: TGCGCCAGCAGCTTGCGGATCGGGCAGGGGGCAGGAGAGACCCAGTACTTC. Translating it yields CASSLRIGQGAGETQYF.

This chain connects TRBV7-6 to TRBJ1-1, with TRBD1 matching 10 bases. Trimming removed 0 bases from V and 8 bases from J; junction bases left unmatched: 3. The CDR3 sequence is 14 residues long. Germline values: CDR1 SGHVS, CDR2 FNYEAQ. The chain's CDR3 is CASSLADRGSEAFF. The CDR3 DNA is TGTGCCAGCAGCTTAGCGGACAGGGGGTCCGAAGCTTTCTTT.

The chain is built from TRBV3-1 (or the pseudogene TRBV3-2) and TRBJ1-1; a possible D gene is TRBD1 (6 bases). The CDR3 runs 13 residues. V was clipped by 10 bases and J by 4 bases, with 16 bases between them. Germline CDR1 reads LGHDT; CDR2 reads YNNKEL (reference sequence). In nucleotides, the CDR3 is TGTGCCACCTTGAAACAGGGCGGCACTGAAGCTTTCTTT. Amino acids: CATLKQGGTEAFF.

V and J are TRBV30 and TRBJ2-1, with a weak D call TRBD2 (7 bases). Looked up from germline, CDR1 is GTSNPN and CDR2 is SVGIG (reference sequence). The V gene lost 5 bases and the J gene lost 9 bases, with 17 bases spanning the gap. The CDR3 contains 13 residues. The CDR3 nucleotides read TGTGCCTGGGGGAAGGGGGGGCTAGGTGAGCAGTTCTTC. Its translation: CAWGKGGLGEQFF.

The genes are TRBV6-5 and TRBJ1-1; D call uncertain. V shed 0 bases and J shed 11 bases, with 10 bases lying between them. This CDR3 comprises 12 residues. Looked up from germline, CDR1 is MNHEY and CDR2 is SVGAGI. CDR3 region: CASSYSGMGAFF. In nucleotides, the CDR3 is TGTGCCAGCAGTTACTCCGGGATGGGGGCTTTCTTT.

V and J are TRBV18 and TRBJ2-7; possibly TRBD2 for D (7 bases). Trimming shortened V by 5 bases and J by 2 bases, and 13 bases separated the two germline ends. The CDR3 has 14 amino acids. The germline CDR1 and CDR2 sequences are KGHSH and LQKENI. CDR3 residues: CASSTGGLPYEQYF. CDR3 nucleotides: TGTGCCAGCTCAACCGGGGGGCTTCCCTACGAGCAGTACTTC.

V is TRBV18 and J is TRBJ2-1, with 11 bases matching TRBD2. V gave up 4 bases and J gave up 1 base; unmatched junction bases: 3. CDR1 and CDR2 from the germline V gene are KGHSH and LQKENI. The CDR3 runs 16 residues. CDR3 region: CASSLTSGGSYNEQFF. DNA for the CDR3: TGTGCCAGCTCACTTACTAGCGGGGGTTCCTACAATGAGCAGTTCTTC. The full variable domain, with the rest looked up from reference TRBV18 and TRBJ2-1, is NAGVMQNPRHLVRRRGQEARLRCSPMKGHSHVYWYRQLPEEGLKFMVYLQKENIIDESGMPKERFSAEFPKEGPSILRIQQVVRGDSAAYFCASSLTSGGSYNEQFFGPGTRLTVL.

Written as DNA, the CDR3 is TGTGCCAGCAGTGATTCAGCGGGACCCCTTTCGGTGCGGGAGCAGTACTTC. It translates to CASSDSAGPLSVREQYF. This chain links TRBV6-1 with TRBJ2-7; 7 bases are a match to TRBD2. CDR1 is MNHNS, CDR2 SASEGT, per germline. With V trimmed by 3 bases and J by 7 bases, 18 bases remained unmatched. This CDR3 has 17 amino acids.

In this sample, this clone turned up once. The rearrangement uses TRBV15 and TRBJ1-3; D ambiguous. The CDR3 runs 15 residues. The V gene lost 8 bases and the J gene lost 0 bases, with 14 bases spanning the gap. The germline CDR1 and CDR2 sequences are LNHNV and YYDKDF (reference sequence). The CDR3 nucleotides are TGTGCCACCTCCGCCGCGCCCTTCTCTGGAAACACCATATATTTT. It translates to CATSAAPFSGNTIYF.

This chain connects TRBV6-5 to TRBJ1-2; D is perhaps TRBD1 (5 bases). Trimming removed 2 bases at V and 7 bases at J, with 14 bases between. The length of the CDR3 is 14 residues. The V gene's germline CDR1 is MNHEY and CDR2 SVGAGI. The CDR3 DNA reads as TGTGCCAGCAGTTACACCGGGGCGGGGTCTGGCTACACCTTC. Protein: CASSYTGAGSGYTF.

The chain uses TRBV7-2 and TRBJ1-6; TRBD1 is a possible D gene (5 bases). Trimming shortened V by 1 base and J by 10 bases, and 14 bases separated the two germline ends. Germline V gene data show CDR1 as SGHTA and CDR2 as FQGNSA. The length of the CDR3 is 15 residues. In nucleotides, the CDR3 is TGTGCCAGCAGCTTAGGACGGGGGTCCTCGTCACCCCTCCACTTT. This translates into CASSLGRGSSSPLHF.

The rearrangement joins TRBV7-9 to TRBJ2-7; no firm D call. Germline V gene data show CDR1 as SEHNR and CDR2 as FQNEAQ (reference sequence). CDR3 length: 12 amino acids. V gave up 0 bases and J gave up 2 bases, with 2 bases separating them. The CDR3 DNA reads as TGTGCCAGCAGCTTAGCCACCTACGAGCAGTACTTC. This gives the protein CASSLATYEQYF. The full variable domain, its missing parts supplied by reference TRBV7-9 and TRBJ2-7, is DTGVSQNPRHKITKRGQNVTFRCDPISEHNRLYWYRQTLGQGPEFLTYFQNEAQLEKSRLLSDRFSAERPKGSFSTLEIQRTEQGDSAMYLCASSLATYEQYFGPGTRLTVT.

The genes are TRBV19 and TRBJ1-1, with D possibly TRBD1 on 5 matching bases. The CDR3 loop spans 15 amino acids. Deletions cut 5 bases from V and 1 base from J, with 14 bases between. Germline loops: CDR1 LNHDA, CDR2 SQIVND (reference sequence). As DNA, the CDR3 is TGTGCCAGTAGTCGTGCCTCGACAGAGAACACTGAAGCTTTCTTT. Amino acid sequence: CASSRASTENTEAFF. The full variable domain, completed using reference TRBV19 and TRBJ1-1, is DGGITQSPKYLFRKEGQNVTLSCEQNLNHDAMYWYRQDPGQGLRLIYYSQIVNDFQKGDIAEGYSVSREKKESFPLTVTSAQKNPTAFYLCASSRASTENTEAFFGQGTRLTVV.

The genes are TRBV4-2 and TRBJ1-4; TRBD1 is a possible D gene (6 bases). V gave up 0 bases and J gave up 8 bases, with 16 bases separating them. The CDR3 runs 16 residues. Germline V gene sequence: CDR1 LGHNA, CDR2 YNFKEQ. CDR3 bases: TGTGCCAGCAGCCAAGACCCGGCGGGGGCGGTCGAAAAACTGTTTTTT. The encoded protein is CASSQDPAGAVEKLFF.

This sequence joins TRBV5-6 and TRBJ1-6; 7 bases fit TRBD1. J was trimmed by 6 bases and V by 4 bases; bases with no gene match: 4. CDR3 length: 14 residues. The germline CDR1 and CDR2 sequences are SGHDT and YYEEEE. CDR3 region: CASSLGQLNSPLHF. The CDR3 nucleotides are TGTGCCAGCAGCCTGGGACAGCTTAATTCACCCCTCCACTTT.